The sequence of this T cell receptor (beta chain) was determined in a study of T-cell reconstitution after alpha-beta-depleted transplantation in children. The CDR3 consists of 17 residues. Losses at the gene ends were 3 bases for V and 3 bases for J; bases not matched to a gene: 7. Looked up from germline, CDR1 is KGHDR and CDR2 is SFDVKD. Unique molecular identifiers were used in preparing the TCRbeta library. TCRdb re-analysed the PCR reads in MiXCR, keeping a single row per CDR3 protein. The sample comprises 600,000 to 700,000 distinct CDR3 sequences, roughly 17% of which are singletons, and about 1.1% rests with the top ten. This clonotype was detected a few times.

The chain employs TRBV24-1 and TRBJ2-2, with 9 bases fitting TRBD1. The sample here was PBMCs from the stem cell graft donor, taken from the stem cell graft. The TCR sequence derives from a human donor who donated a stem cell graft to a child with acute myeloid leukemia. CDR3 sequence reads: CATSDQRQGDYTGELFF. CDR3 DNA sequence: TGTGCCACCAGTGATCAGAGACAGGGGGATTACACCGGGGAGCTGTTTTTT.